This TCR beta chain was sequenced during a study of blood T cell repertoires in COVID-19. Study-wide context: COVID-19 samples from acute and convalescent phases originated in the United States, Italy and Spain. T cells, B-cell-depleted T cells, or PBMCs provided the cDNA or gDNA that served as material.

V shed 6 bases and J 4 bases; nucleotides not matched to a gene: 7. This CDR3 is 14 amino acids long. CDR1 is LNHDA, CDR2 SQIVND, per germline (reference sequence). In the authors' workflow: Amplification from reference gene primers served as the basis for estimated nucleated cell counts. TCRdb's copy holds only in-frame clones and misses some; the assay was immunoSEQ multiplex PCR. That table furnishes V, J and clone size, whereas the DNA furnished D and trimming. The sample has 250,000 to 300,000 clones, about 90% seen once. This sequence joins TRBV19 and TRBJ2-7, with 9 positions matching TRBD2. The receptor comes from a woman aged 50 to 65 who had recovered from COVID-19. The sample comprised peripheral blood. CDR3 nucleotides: TGTGCCAGTAGGACTAGCGGAGGGGGATACGAGCAGTACTTC. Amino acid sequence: CASRTSGGGYEQYF. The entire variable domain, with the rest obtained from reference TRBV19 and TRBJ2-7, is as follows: DGGITQSPKYLFRKEGQNVTLSCEQNLNHDAMYWYRQDPGQGLRLIYYSQIVNDFQKGDIAEGYSVSREKKESFPLTVTSAQKNPTAFYLCASRTSGGGYEQYFGPGTRLTVT.